The 23 T cell receptor beta chains below were found in one sample sequenced in a study of blood T cell repertoires in COVID-19. Sequencing was performed with immunoSEQ multiplex PCR; in TCRdb, only in-frame clones are kept and a portion is missing. This table holds 250,000 to 350,000 clones, 87% found once. Sequenced sample: PBMCs or T cells enriched from blood (not recorded which). These receptors originate from a woman in her late teens or twenties who had recovered from COVID-19.

J is TRBJ1-6 and V is TRBV18, with unresolved D. This CDR3 is 18 amino acids long. Germline values: CDR1 KGHSH, CDR2 LQKENI. V lost 3 bases to trimming and J lost 8 bases, with 23 bases between them. The CDR3: CASSPQNNWEGQDSPLHF. The CDR3 nucleotides are TGTGCCAGCTCACCGCAGAATAATTGGGAGGGCCAGGATTCACCCCTCCACTTT.

V gene TRBV10-3 combines with J gene TRBJ1-4; D remains ambiguous. The CDR3 is 13 amino acids. The ends were cut back, 3 bases at V and 8 bases at J, with 10 bases in the middle. The germline V gene has CDR1 ENHRY and CDR2 SYGVKD. The CDR3 spells CAISDRGNEKLFF. The DNA for the CDR3 is TGTGCCATCAGTGATCGGGGAAACGAAAAACTGTTTTTT.

V usage is TRBV2 and J usage is TRBJ2-1; TRBD2 agrees at 7 bases. Germline assignment: CDR1 SNHLY and CDR2 FYNNEI. With 2 bases clipped from V and 4 bases from J, the junction kept 5 bases outside the gene matches. This CDR3 contains 15 residues. CDR3 coding DNA: TGTGCCAGCAGTGAATGGGCTAGCGGTTACAATGAGCAGTTCTTC. Residues: CASSEWASGYNEQFF.

With regard to this clone: Additional DNA sequences in this sample encode the identical CDR3. The chain has TRBV28 and TRBJ1-2, with D possibly TRBD1 on 5 matching bases. The CDR3 runs to 12 residues. Germline values: CDR1 MDHEN, CDR2 SYDVKM. Trimming took 3 bases from V and 5 from J, leaving 7 bases between them. CDR3 sequence reads: CASSFRGYGYTF. CDR3 coding DNA: TGTGCCAGCAGTTTTCGGGGGTATGGCTACACCTTC.

CDR3 residues: CSAVGETGGKDGYTF. In DNA form, the CDR3 reads TGCAGCGCCGTGGGAGAAACAGGGGGCAAGGATGGCTACACCTTC. The chain has TRBV29-1 and TRBJ1-2; TRBD1 aligns across 9 bases. V shed 7 bases, J shed 6 bases, and the junction held 15 bases outside the gene matches. This CDR3 contains 15 residues. Germline V gives CDR1 SQVTM, CDR2 ANQGSEA.

This sequence joins TRBV7-3 and TRBJ2-1; 7 nucleotides match TRBD2. The CDR3 sequence is 14 residues long. Trimming cost V 3 bases and J 5 bases; bases outside gene matches: 4. CDR1 is SGHTA and CDR2 is FQGTGA in the germline V gene. CDR3 DNA: TGTGCCAGCAGCTTTGGGGGGGAGCACAATGAGCAGTTCTTC. Translation gives CASSFGGEHNEQFF.

J is TRBJ2-1 and V is TRBV27; tentative D call: TRBD1 (5 bases). Deletions cut 3 bases from V and 7 bases from J, with 10 bases between. The CDR3 has 13 amino acids. Germline assignment: CDR1 MNHEY and CDR2 SMNVEV (reference sequence). The CDR3 here is CASSFGRANEQFF. CDR3 nucleotide sequence: TGTGCCAGCAGTTTCGGCAGGGCTAATGAGCAGTTCTTC.

The rearrangement links TRBV28 to TRBJ2-1; 8 positions match TRBD2. Germline lookup yields CDR1 MDHEN and CDR2 SYDVKM. With 5 bases clipped from V and 7 bases from J, the junction kept 13 bases outside the gene matches. This CDR3 has 16 residues. The CDR3 here is CASSPTGTRSGNEQFF. The CDR3 nucleotides read TGTGCCAGCAGTCCCACCGGGACTAGATCGGGAAATGAGCAGTTCTTC.

V and J are TRBV25-1 and TRBJ2-3; the match to TRBD2 covers 13 bases. Unmatched junction bases numbered 8, after V lost 3 bases and J lost 5 bases. Germline CDR1 reads MGHDK; CDR2 reads SYGVNS. The CDR3 loop spans 17 amino acids. The CDR3 here is CASSDAKLAGGIDTQYF. CDR3 coding DNA: TGTGCCAGCAGTGACGCAAAACTAGCGGGAGGGATAGATACGCAGTATTTT.

This clone has more than one count but fewer than ten. The V and J genes are TRBV12-3 or TRBV12-4 and TRBJ2-3, with 7 positions matching TRBD1. The CDR3 has 12 amino acids. Trimming at V came to 6 bases and at J to 5 bases, leaving 2 bases not matched to a gene. The CDR3 protein is CASSRQGDTQYF. The CDR3 DNA follows: TGTGCCAGCAGCCGACAGGGAGATACGCAGTATTTT.

The V and J genes are TRBV2 and TRBJ1-1; a weak D match, TRBD1 (6 bases). CDR1 is SNHLY, CDR2 FYNNEI, per germline. The CDR3 is made up of 16 amino acids. The V and J ends lost 3 bases and 1 base respectively, with 15 bases between them. The CDR3 protein is CASSDPRTDQNTEAFF. Written as DNA, the CDR3 is TGTGCCAGCAGTGACCCTCGGACAGATCAGAACACTGAAGCTTTCTTT.

Worth noting for this clone: Other DNA variants within this sample encode the same CDR3. The chain carries TRBV20-1 and TRBJ1-1; D remains unclear. The CDR3 has 10 amino acids. The ends were cut back, 6 bases at V and 2 bases at J, with 4 bases in the middle. Germline CDR1 DFQATT, CDR2 SNEGSKA (reference sequence). CDR3 DNA: TGCAGTGCATCTAACACTGAAGCTTTCTTT. This sequence encodes CSASNTEAFF.

V gene TRBV27 combines with J gene TRBJ2-5; tentatively, D is TRBD1 (6 bases). This CDR3 has 14 residues. The V gene lost 2 bases and the J gene lost 7 bases, with 14 bases spanning the gap. Germline CDR1 reads MNHEY; CDR2 reads SMNVEV (reference sequence). This CDR3 reads CASSLRGLGTTQYF. Written as DNA, the CDR3 is TGTGCCAGCAGTTTAAGGGGGTTGGGAACGACCCAGTACTTC.

This clone was recorded once. DNA for the CDR3: TGTGCCTGGGATACAGGGGGCTTCTATGGCTACACCTTC. This gives the protein CAWDTGGFYGYTF. J is TRBJ1-2 and V is TRBV30; 9 positions match TRBD1. CDR1 is GTSNPN and CDR2 is SVGIG in the germline V gene (reference sequence). V lost 5 bases and J lost 4; bases outside the gene matches: 5. The CDR3 runs to 13 residues. Full variable domain (outside the CDR3, taken from reference TRBV30 and TRBJ1-2): SQTIHQWPATLVQPVGSPLSLECTVEGTSNPNLYWYRQAAGRGLQLLFYSVGIGQISSEVPQNLSASRPQDRQFILSSKKLLLSDSGFYLCAWDTGGFYGYTFGSGTRLTVV.

In its sample, this clone was seen a few times. The chain links TRBV5-1 to TRBJ1-1; D remains ambiguous. The CDR3 runs 13 residues. CDR1 SGHRS and CDR2 YFSETQ come from the germline V gene. Between the trimmed V and J ends, which lost 0 bases and 7 bases, there was a span of 10 bases. The CDR3 loop is CASSLAWRDEAFF. The DNA of the CDR3 is TGCGCCAGCAGCTTGGCCTGGCGGGATGAAGCTTTCTTT.

V usage is TRBV7-8 and J usage is TRBJ1-1; maybe TRBD1 (6 bases). Germline CDR1 reads SGHVS; CDR2 reads FQNEAQ. The V end was cut by 8 bases, the J end by 3 bases, with 19 bases between. The CDR3 has 15 residues. The CDR3 loop reads CASGPDRRPDTEAFF. DNA of the CDR3: TGTGCCAGCGGACCAGACAGGCGTCCCGACACTGAAGCTTTCTTT. The whole variable domain, remainder taken from reference TRBV7-8 and TRBJ1-1, is GAGVSQSPRYKVAKRGQDVALRCDPISGHVSLFWYQQALGQGPEFLTYFQNEAQLDKSGLPSDRFFAERPEGSVSTLKIQRTQQEDSAVYLCASGPDRRPDTEAFFGQGTRLTVV.

About this clone itself: Distinct nucleotide sequences in the sample also encode this CDR3. The chain recombines TRBV7-2 with TRBJ1-6; perhaps TRBD1 as D (5 bases). Germline-derived CDR1 and CDR2 are SGHTA and FQGNSA. V was pared by 3 bases and J by 8 bases, with 11 bases between. This CDR3 region has 14 residues. The CDR3 bases are TGTGCCAGCAGCTTCAGGCAGGGTGATTCACCCCTCCACTTT. It translates to CASSFRQGDSPLHF.

A remark on this clone: At the DNA level, this CDR3 is encoded by other sequences in the same sample as well. V and J are TRBV27 and TRBJ1-1, with a weak D call TRBD1 (5 bases). The CDR3 consists of 14 residues. The germline V gene encodes CDR1 MNHEY and CDR2 SMNVEV (reference sequence). V lost 0 bases, J lost 3 bases, and 8 bases lay in between. Written as DNA, the CDR3 is TGTGCCAGCAGTTTATCTGGGGGGTACACTGAAGCTTTCTTT. Encoded protein: CASSLSGGYTEAFF.

The chain employs TRBV2 and TRBJ1-5, with D tentatively TRBD1 (5 bases). Trimming left V 3 bases short and J 9 bases short, with 12 bases between. CDR3 length: 13 amino acids. CDR1 is SNHLY and CDR2 is FYNNEI in the germline V gene. CDR3 in amino acids: CASSEGPQGPQHF. In nucleotides, the CDR3 is TGTGCCAGCAGTGAGGGCCCCCAGGGGCCCCAGCATTTT.

The J gene is TRBJ2-7, the V gene TRBV19; 9 bases line up with TRBD1. The junction had 22 bases not matched to a gene; V was cut back by 5 bases and J by 2 bases. The CDR3 has 20 amino acids. Looked up from germline, CDR1 is LNHDA and CDR2 is SQIVND (reference sequence). The DNA for the CDR3 is TGTGCCAGTAGTGACCGACGCCCGGGACAGGGATCCATTTTGCCCTACGAGCAGTACTTC. As protein: CASSDRRPGQGSILPYEQYF.

The chain links TRBV30 to TRBJ1-1, with D possibly TRBD1 on 5 matching bases. The CDR3 contains 14 residues. Germline values: CDR1 GTSNPN, CDR2 SVGIG (reference sequence). V was shortened by 0 bases and J by 5 bases, with 13 bases between the two germline ends. The DNA of the CDR3 is TGTGCCTGGAGTGTATCGGGGGGTGAGACTGAAGCTTTCTTT. It encodes CAWSVSGGETEAFF.

The rearrangement uses TRBV7-2 and TRBJ2-7, with TRBD1 matching over 10 bases. Trimming removed 2 bases from V and 7 bases from J; junction bases left unmatched: 14. Germline CDR1 reads SGHTA; CDR2 reads FQGNSA. The CDR3 runs 17 residues. The CDR3 sequence is CASSLLGGGTGASEQYF. In nucleotides, the CDR3 is TGTGCCAGCAGCTTATTAGGAGGCGGGACAGGGGCATCGGAGCAGTACTTC.

The gene calls are TRBV19 and TRBJ2-1, with TRBD2 matching over 8 bases. This CDR3 region has 16 residues. The V gene's germline CDR1 is LNHDA and CDR2 SQIVND (reference sequence). V trimming: 5 bases; J trimming: 0 bases; junction bases outside the gene matches: 6. CDR3 coding DNA: TGTGCCAGTAGTTTATCAGGGACTAGCTCCTACAATGAGCAGTTCTTC. Translating it yields CASSLSGTSSYNEQFF.